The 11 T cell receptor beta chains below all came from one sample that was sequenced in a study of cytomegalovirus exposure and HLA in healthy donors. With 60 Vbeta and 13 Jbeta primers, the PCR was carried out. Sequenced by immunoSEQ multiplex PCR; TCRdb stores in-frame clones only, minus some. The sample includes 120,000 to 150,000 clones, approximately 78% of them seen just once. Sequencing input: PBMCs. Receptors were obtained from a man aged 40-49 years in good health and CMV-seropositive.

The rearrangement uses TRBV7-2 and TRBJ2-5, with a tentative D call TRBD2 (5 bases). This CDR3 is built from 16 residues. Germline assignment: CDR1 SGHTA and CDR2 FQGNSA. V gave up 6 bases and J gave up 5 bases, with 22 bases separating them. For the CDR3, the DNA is TGTGCCAGCAGTCTCGACCCGGAGGCGGCTTTGGAGACCCAGTACTTC. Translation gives CASSLDPEAALETQYF.

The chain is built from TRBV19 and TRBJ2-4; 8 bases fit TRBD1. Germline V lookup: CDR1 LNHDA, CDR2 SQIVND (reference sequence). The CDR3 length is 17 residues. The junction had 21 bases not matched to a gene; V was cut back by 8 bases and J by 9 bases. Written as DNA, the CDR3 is TGTGCCAGTTCTCCCCTAGACAGGGGCCTAGATTCAGCCATTCAGTACTTC. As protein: CASSPLDRGLDSAIQYF.

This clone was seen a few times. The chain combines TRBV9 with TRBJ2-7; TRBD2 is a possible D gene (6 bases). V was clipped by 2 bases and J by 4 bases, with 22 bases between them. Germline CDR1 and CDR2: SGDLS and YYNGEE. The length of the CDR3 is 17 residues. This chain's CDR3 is CASSVGPSGSETYEQYF. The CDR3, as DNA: TGTGCCAGCAGCGTTGGCCCCTCCGGGAGCGAGACTTACGAGCAGTACTTC.

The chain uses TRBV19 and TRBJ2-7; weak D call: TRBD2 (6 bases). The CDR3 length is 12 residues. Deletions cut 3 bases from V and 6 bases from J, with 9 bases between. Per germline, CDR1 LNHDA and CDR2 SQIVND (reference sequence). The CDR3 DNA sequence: TGTGCCAGTAGTATTCGAGCGGGCGAGCAGTACTTC. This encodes CASSIRAGEQYF.

DNA of the CDR3: TGTGCCAGCAGCTTAGATCTTGAGGACACTTACGAGCAGTACTTC. Translating gives CASSLDLEDTYEQYF. The genes are TRBV11-2 and TRBJ2-7; a possible D gene is TRBD1 (5 bases). There are 15 residues in the CDR3. With 0 bases removed from V and 4 bases from J, the gap between germline ends came to 13 bases. CDR1 is SGHAT, CDR2 FQNNGV, per germline.

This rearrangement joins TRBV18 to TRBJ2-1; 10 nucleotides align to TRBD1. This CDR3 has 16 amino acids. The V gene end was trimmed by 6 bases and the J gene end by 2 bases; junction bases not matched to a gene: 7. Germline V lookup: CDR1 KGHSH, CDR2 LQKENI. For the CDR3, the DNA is TGTGCCAGCTCGCGGGCGGGGACAGGGGCCTACAATGAGCAGTTCTTC. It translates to CASSRAGTGAYNEQFF.

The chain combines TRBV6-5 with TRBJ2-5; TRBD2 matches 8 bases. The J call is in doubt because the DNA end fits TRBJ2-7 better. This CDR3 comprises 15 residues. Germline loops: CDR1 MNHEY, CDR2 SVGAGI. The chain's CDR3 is CASSPRSGSFYEQYF. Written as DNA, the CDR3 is TGTGCCAGCAGCCCACGAAGCGGGAGTTTTTACGAGCAGTACTTC.

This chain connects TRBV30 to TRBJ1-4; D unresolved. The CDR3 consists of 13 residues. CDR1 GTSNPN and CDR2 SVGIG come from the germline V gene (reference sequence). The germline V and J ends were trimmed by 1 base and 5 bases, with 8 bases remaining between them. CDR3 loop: CAWSDSGNEKLFF. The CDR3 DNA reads TGTGCCTGGAGTGATTCAGGAAATGAAAAACTGTTTTTT.

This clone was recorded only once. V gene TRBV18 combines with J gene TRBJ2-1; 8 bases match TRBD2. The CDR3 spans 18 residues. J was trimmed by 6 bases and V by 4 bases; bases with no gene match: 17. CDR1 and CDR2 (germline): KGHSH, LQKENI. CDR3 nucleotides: TGTGCCAGCTCACTAAGGACTAGCCCAAGGGCAATGGGCAATGAGCAGTTCTTC. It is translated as CASSLRTSPRAMGNEQFF.

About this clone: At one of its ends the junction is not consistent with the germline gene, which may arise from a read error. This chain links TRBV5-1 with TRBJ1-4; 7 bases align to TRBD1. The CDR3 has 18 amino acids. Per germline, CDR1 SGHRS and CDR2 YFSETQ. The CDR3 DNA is TGCGCCAGCGGCTTGTCCGGGACAGCCGGATCAACTAATGAAAAACTGTTTTTT. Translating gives CASGLSGTAGSTNEKLFF.

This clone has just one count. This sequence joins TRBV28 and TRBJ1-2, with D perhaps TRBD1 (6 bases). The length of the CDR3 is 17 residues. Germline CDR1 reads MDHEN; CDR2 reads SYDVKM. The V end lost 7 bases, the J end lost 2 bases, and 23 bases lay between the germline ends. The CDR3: CASNTPAEGHSNYGYTF. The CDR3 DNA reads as TGTGCCAGCAATACCCCAGCAGAGGGACATTCGAACTATGGCTACACCTTC.